This is a list of T cell receptor beta chains from one sample in a study of beta chain features in type 1 diabetes. Clones were read by immunoSEQ multiplex PCR, and TCRdb kept only the in-frame ones, dropping some. This sample has 500,000 to 800,000 clones, with roughly 12% found just once. The sequenced sample consisted of naive CD4+ T cells from blood. All receptors derive from a man between 25 and 39 years old with type 1 diabetes. CDR3s include the opening cysteine and the closing phenylalanine or tryptophan. A D gene is named only where the DNA matches it firmly.

V gene	J gene	D gene	CDR3 protein
TRBV9	TRBJ2-5	.	CASTSDVGTQETQYF
TRBV19	TRBJ1-2	.	CASSIRYGYTF
TRBV7-2	TRBJ1-2	TRBD1	CASRNKDRGLDGYTF
TRBV18	TRBJ1-3	.	CASSPMDVLSGNTIYF
TRBV4-2	TRBJ2-1	TRBD1	CASSQEGTAYNEQFF
TRBV7-2	TRBJ2-3	TRBD2	CASSFRSGVITDTQYF
TRBV5-1	TRBJ1-6	.	CASSLAGTSNSPLHF
TRBV6-5	TRBJ1-2	.	CASYPNRRDYGYTF
TRBV11-2	TRBJ1-5	TRBD1	CASSSTPAGTGMVQPQHF
TRBV5-1	TRBJ2-5	.	CASSLVSSEETQYF